Included here is one TCR beta chain sequence, with context. Antigen: not known. The patients chosen for sequencing had shown expansion of CD8+CD57+ cells (detected by flow cytometry). Among the patients, none had received any therapy at the time of blood sampling. These data belong to a study of CD8+CD57+ T cells in acquired aplastic anemia. About the research overall: The DNA of sorted CD4+ and CD8+ cells averaged roughly 3.2 ug. Notes on the study in general: Controls and patients did not differ significantly in CD8+ Simpson's diversity. Researchers report that 25 to 30 CD8+ CDR3 sequences appeared in both patients and controls.

Genomic DNA provided the template from which TCR beta VDJ and CDR3 profiles were obtained. One entry per CDR3 protein results from TCRdb running MiXCR on the reads. The data show over 150,000 distinct CDR3 sequences, 48% seen once. The sequenced sample was sorted CD4+, CD8+, or CD8+CD57+ T cells (not recorded which) from PBMCs. The TCR was taken from a human donor with aplastic anemia.

The CDR3 bases are TGTGCCATCAGGGCGGACGGGTTCTACACTGAAGCTTTCTTT. Translation: CAIRADGFYTEAFF. The rearrangement uses TRBV10-3 and TRBJ1-1; D is ambiguous. V was cut by 6 bases and J by 3 bases, with 14 bases left in between. The length of the CDR3 is 14 residues. Germline V gene lookup returns CDR1 ENHRY and CDR2 SYGVKD.